The 23 T cell receptor beta chains in this list originate from one sample, sequenced in a study of cytotoxic CD8 clonotypes in ibrutinib-treated CLL. Clones were sequenced by immunoSEQ multiplex PCR, and TCRdb holds only the in-frame ones, with some missing. The sample lists hundreds of thousands of clones; under 75% were seen once. The material was PBMCs, obtained after 24 months of ibrutinib treatment. The source is a human donor with chronic lymphocytic leukemia.

The rearrangement uses TRBV7-3 and TRBJ1-1, with D perhaps matching TRBD1 (5 bases). This CDR3 has 13 amino acids. The ends were cut back, 4 bases at V and 3 bases at J, with 9 bases in the middle. The germline V gene has CDR1 SGHTA and CDR2 FQGTGA. The CDR3 protein is CASSWLGDTEAFF. The CDR3 nucleotides are TGTGCCAGCAGCTGGTTGGGGGACACTGAAGCTTTCTTT.

This clone has only one observation. V is TRBV11-3 and J is TRBJ2-1; TRBD2 aligns across 9 bases. V gave up 1 base and J gave up 4 bases; unmatched junction bases: 8. This CDR3 has 17 residues. The germline CDR1 and CDR2 sequences are SGHNT and YENEEA. The CDR3 sequence is CASSLGSRLAEYNEQFF. The CDR3, as DNA: TGTGCCAGCAGCTTAGGATCGCGACTAGCGGAGTACAATGAGCAGTTCTTC.

The genes are TRBV28 and TRBJ1-1; 7 bases map to TRBD1. This CDR3 has 12 residues. J gave up 11 bases and V 4 bases, and 7 bases lay outside the gene matches. The V gene's germline CDR1 is MDHEN and CDR2 SYDVKM. The CDR3 sequence is CASSSQGVEAFF. CDR3 DNA sequence: TGTGCCAGCAGTTCTCAGGGGGTGGAGGCTTTCTTT. Combining the CDR3 with reference TRBV28 and TRBJ1-1 gives the whole variable domain DVKVTQSSRYLVKRTGEKVFLECVQDMDHENMFWYRQDPGLGLRLIYFSYDVKMKEKGDIPEGYSVSREKKERFSLILESASTNQTSMYLCASSSQGVEAFFGQGTRLTVV.

This clone was found once. The chain carries TRBV9 and TRBJ2-3; maybe TRBD1 (6 bases). Trimming shortened V by 6 bases and J by 4 bases, and 12 bases separated the two germline ends. Germline CDR1 SGDLS, CDR2 YYNGEE. The length of the CDR3 is 13 residues. DNA for the CDR3: TGTGCCAGCACCCAGGGGATTGCAGATACGCAGTATTTT. It codes for CASTQGIADTQYF.

The chain links TRBV18 to TRBJ1-2; D gene uncertain. Germline V CDR1 and CDR2: KGHSH, LQKENI. V was trimmed by 3 bases and J by 6 bases, leaving 11 bases between them. The CDR3 length is 13 residues. The CDR3 sequence is CASSPTAKDGYTF. The CDR3 DNA follows: TGTGCCAGCTCACCGACGGCCAAGGATGGCTACACCTTC.

The chain recombines TRBV7-9 with TRBJ2-1; perhaps TRBD1 as D (5 bases). This CDR3 region has 16 residues. V was trimmed by 4 bases and J by 6 bases, leaving 19 bases between them. Per the germline V gene, CDR1 is SEHNR and CDR2 is FQNEAQ (reference sequence). CDR3 sequence (DNA): TGTGCCAGCAGCTCCCCACAGGCCCCGTGGCTCAATGAGCAGTTCTTC. Its protein product is CASSSPQAPWLNEQFF. Using reference TRBV7-9 and TRBJ2-1 for the parts outside the CDR3, the full variable domain is DTGVSQNPRHKITKRGQNVTFRCDPISEHNRLYWYRQTLGQGPEFLTYFQNEAQLEKSRLLSDRFSAERPKGSFSTLEIQRTEQGDSAMYLCASSSPQAPWLNEQFFGPGTRLTVL.

V is TRBV7-9 and J is TRBJ2-7; D possibly corresponds to TRBD2 (5 bases). The germline V and J ends were trimmed by 11 bases and 0 bases, with 20 bases remaining between them. The CDR3 covers 15 residues. Germline-derived CDR1 and CDR2 are SEHNR and FQNEAQ (reference sequence). The DNA of the CDR3 is TGTGCCCATGAGGGCGCGGGCAGCAACTCCTACGAGCAGTACTTC. This translates into CAHEGAGSNSYEQYF.

The chain uses TRBV13 and TRBJ1-3, with D possibly being TRBD1 (5 bases). This CDR3 has 15 amino acids. The germline V and J ends were trimmed by 1 base and 4 bases, with 11 bases remaining between them. CDR1 is PRHDT, CDR2 FYEKMQ, per germline (reference sequence). CDR3 loop: CASSLEGTSGNTIYF. The CDR3 bases are TGTGCCAGCAGCTTAGAAGGGACTAGCGGAAACACCATATATTTT.

This chain connects TRBV10-3 to TRBJ2-2; no firm D call. The CDR3 is 11 amino acids. Trimming stripped 8 bases from V and 0 bases from J, with 1 base between. The V gene's germline CDR1 is ENHRY and CDR2 SYGVKD. For the CDR3, the DNA is TGTGCCATCGCGAACACCGGGGAGCTGTTTTTT. This translates into CAIANTGELFF.

This clone came up a few times. This chain uses TRBV7-9 with TRBJ1-2, with 11 bases fitting TRBD1. Looked up from germline, CDR1 is SEHNR and CDR2 is FQNEAQ (reference sequence). This CDR3 region has 14 residues. V shed 5 bases, J shed 9 bases, and the junction held 8 bases outside the gene matches. The CDR3, as DNA: TGTGCCAGCAGCCCACCGGGACAGGGGGTCCGCTACACCTTC. This sequence encodes CASSPPGQGVRYTF.

The CDR3: CASSPGPGREKLFF. The CDR3 DNA sequence: TGCGCCAGCAGCCCGGGACCTGGTAGGGAAAAACTGTTTTTT. The chain employs TRBV5-1 and TRBJ1-4; D is perhaps TRBD1 (5 bases). The germline V gene has CDR1 SGHRS and CDR2 YFSETQ. With 4 bases removed from V and 8 bases from J, the gap between germline ends came to 15 bases. The CDR3 runs to 14 residues. The full variable domain, its missing parts supplied by reference TRBV5-1 and TRBJ1-4, is KAGVTQTPRYLIKTRGQQVTLSCSPISGHRSVSWYQQTPGQGLQFLFEYFSETQRNKGNFPGRFSGRQFSNSRSEMNVSTLELGDSALYLCASSPGPGREKLFFGSGTQLSVL.

The chain joins TRBV13 to TRBJ2-7; TRBD2 agrees at 12 bases. Losses at the gene ends were 5 bases for V and 2 bases for J; bases not matched to a gene: 4. Germline CDR1 and CDR2: PRHDT and FYEKMQ (reference sequence). This CDR3 has 15 residues. DNA of the CDR3: TGTGCCAGCAGCATTTCTAGCGGGGGGGCCTACGAGCAGTACTTC. Translating gives CASSISSGGAYEQYF.

The chain recombines TRBV6-5 with TRBJ2-4; 9 bases are a match to TRBD2. The CDR3 covers 16 residues. Germline values: CDR1 MNHEY, CDR2 SVGAGI. V dropped 2 bases and J dropped 0; count of bases not matched to a gene: 2. CDR3 nucleotides: TGTGCCAGCAGTTACGGCGGGGGGGGAGCCAAAAACATTCAGTACTTC. Amino acids: CASSYGGGGAKNIQYF.

The rearrangement joins TRBV10-2 to TRBJ2-7; 9 bases line up with TRBD1. J was trimmed by 4 bases and V by 6 bases; bases with no gene match: 1. This CDR3 region has 12 residues. Germline CDR1 is WSHSY and CDR2 is SAAADI. The CDR3 protein is CASRTGGYEQYF. In DNA, the CDR3 is TGCGCCAGCAGGACAGGGGGGTACGAGCAGTACTTC.

The chain links TRBV28 to TRBJ2-7, with TRBD2 matching over 8 bases. The trim removed 5 bases at V and 5 bases at J, leaving 11 bases unmatched. This CDR3 has 15 amino acids. The germline V gene encodes CDR1 MDHEN and CDR2 SYDVKM. The CDR3 DNA reads TGTGCCAGCAGTCGGGTGACGGGAGGGCGTGACGAGCAGTACTTC. It yields the protein CASSRVTGGRDEQYF.

CDR3 loop: CASSLYPWEQYF. Written as DNA, the CDR3 is TGTGCCAGCAGTTTATACCCGTGGGAGCAGTACTTC. The chain recombines TRBV27 with TRBJ2-7; no definite D call. With 1 base removed from V and 7 bases from J, the gap between germline ends came to 8 bases. Germline CDR1 reads MNHEY; CDR2 reads SMNVEV (reference sequence). The CDR3 contains 12 residues.

The chain employs TRBV7-2 and TRBJ2-2; TRBD1 agrees at 8 bases. With 1 base clipped from V and 8 bases from J, the junction kept 12 bases outside the gene matches. The CDR3 is 17 residues long. The germline gives CDR1 SGHTA, CDR2 FQGNSA. The CDR3 region has the DNA TGTGCCAGCAGCTTAGGTATCGGGACAGGTCTCTCAGGGGAGCTGTTTTTT. Amino acid sequence: CASSLGIGTGLSGELFF.

V is TRBV6-5 and J is TRBJ2-1; D may be TRBD1 (6 bases). This CDR3 is 15 amino acids long. Germline-derived CDR1 and CDR2 are MNHEY and SVGAGI. Trimming left V 7 bases short and J 6 bases short, with 19 bases between. CDR3 coding DNA: TGTGCCAGCACCTCACAGGGACCTCCCCCCAATGAGCAGTTCTTC. It specifies CASTSQGPPPNEQFF.

The chain combines TRBV5-4 with TRBJ2-7; D unclear. The V and J ends lost 5 bases and 0 bases respectively, with 9 bases between them. Germline V gene data show CDR1 as SGHNT and CDR2 as YYREEE (reference sequence). The CDR3 length is 13 residues. The CDR3 is CASRPAGSYEQYF. The DNA of the CDR3 is TGTGCCAGCAGGCCCGCCGGCTCCTACGAGCAGTACTTC.

The chain couples TRBV4-1 to TRBJ2-2; 9 bases agree with TRBD2. CDR3 size: 17 residues. V was clipped by 3 bases and J by 9 bases; unmatched bases: 14. CDR1 and CDR2 (germline): MGHRA, YSYEKL. DNA of the CDR3: TGCGCCAGCAGCCAGGAAAAACTAGCGGGTGCAGGGAGGGAGCTGTTTTTT. This encodes CASSQEKLAGAGRELFF.

The chain joins TRBV5-1 to TRBJ2-1; 10 positions match TRBD2. V shed 7 bases and J 8 bases; nucleotides not matched to a gene: 21. Germline V lookup: CDR1 SGHRS, CDR2 YFSETQ. The CDR3 is 18 residues long. CDR3 sequence (DNA): TGCGCCAGCCGCCTCGTCCCTCTGGCGGGGACTAGCGTGGATGAGCAGTTCTTC. Its protein is CASRLVPLAGTSVDEQFF. The whole variable domain, filled in from reference TRBV5-1 and TRBJ2-1, reads KAGVTQTPRYLIKTRGQQVTLSCSPISGHRSVSWYQQTPGQGLQFLFEYFSETQRNKGNFPGRFSGRQFSNSRSEMNVSTLELGDSALYLCASRLVPLAGTSVDEQFFGPGTRLTVL.

The chain couples TRBV7-2 to TRBJ2-5; no clear D gene. Trimming removed 8 bases at V and 2 bases at J, with 18 bases between. Germline CDR1 reads SGHTA; CDR2 reads FQGNSA. The CDR3 covers 15 residues. CDR3 region: CASPQEPAVQETQYF. Here the CDR3 DNA reads TGTGCCAGCCCCCAAGAACCCGCGGTGCAAGAGACCCAGTACTTC.

V is TRBV5-1 and J is TRBJ2-5, with a possible D match to TRBD2 (5 bases). The CDR3 totals 14 residues. Trimming left V 0 bases short and J 5 bases short, with 11 bases between. The V gene's germline CDR1 is SGHRS and CDR2 YFSETQ. CDR3: CASSLGAVTETQYF. The DNA of the CDR3 is TGCGCCAGCAGCTTGGGAGCGGTGACGGAGACCCAGTACTTC.